The 26 T cell receptor beta chains in this list originate from one sample, sequenced in a study of beta chain features in type 1 diabetes. TCRB transcripts that were expressed got sequenced, as all of the isolated RNA had been reverse transcribed. Only in-frame clones appear in the TCRdb table, and some are missing; sequencing was by immunoSEQ multiplex PCR. Altogether 150,000 to 180,000 clones are present, 11% being singletons, with the ten largest covering around 2.1%. Sequenced material: central memory CD4+ T cells from blood. These receptors originate from a man in his late teens or twenties in good health.

This chain uses TRBV7-6 with TRBJ2-4; D assignment may be TRBD1 or TRBD2 (5 bases each). The CDR3 covers 16 residues. Per germline, CDR1 SGHVS and CDR2 FNYEAQ. Trimming shortened V by 4 bases and J by 4 bases, and 17 bases separated the two germline ends. CDR3 region: CASSSPLGRGKNIQYF. The DNA for the CDR3 is TGTGCCAGCAGCTCCCCCTTGGGACGGGGAAAAAACATTCAGTACTTC.

The chain links TRBV25-1 to TRBJ2-5; 8 nucleotides align to TRBD1. The junction had 5 bases not matched to a gene; V was cut back by 3 bases and J by 2 bases. Germline-derived CDR1 and CDR2 are MGHDK and SYGVNS. The CDR3 is 15 amino acids. CDR3 sequence (DNA): TGTGCCAGCAGTGAGAGAAGGACAGGGCAAGAGACCCAGTACTTC. It yields the protein CASSERRTGQETQYF.

The chain is built from TRBV5-4 and TRBJ2-6; D is unclear. V lost 0 bases and J lost 0, with 7 bases in between. This CDR3 region has 16 residues. From germline, CDR1 is SGHNT and CDR2 YYREEE (reference sequence). The CDR3 loop is CASSLEAYSGANVLTF. The CDR3 DNA reads as TGTGCCAGCAGCTTGGAGGCGTACTCTGGGGCCAACGTCCTGACTTTC. Drawing the rest from reference TRBV5-4 and TRBJ2-6, the complete variable domain is ETGVTQSPTHLIKTRGQQVTLRCSSQSGHNTVSWYQQALGQGPQFIFQYYREEENGRGNFPPRFSGLQFPNYSSELNVNALELDDSALYLCASSLEAYSGANVLTFGAGSRLTVL.

The sample holds many counts of this clone. The chain combines TRBV7-2 with TRBJ2-1; the D is unclear. Germline V lookup: CDR1 SGHTA, CDR2 FQGNSA. There are 15 residues in the CDR3. Trimming removed 5 bases from V and 0 bases from J, with 11 bases in between. DNA for the CDR3: TGTGCCAGCAGCCCGCAGTTTGTCTCCTACAATGAGCAGTTCTTC. This encodes CASSPQFVSYNEQFF.

This chain connects TRBV28 to TRBJ2-2; the match to TRBD1 covers 9 bases. V was clipped by 8 bases and J by 7 bases; unmatched bases: 5. This CDR3 contains 13 residues. Germline V gene data show CDR1 as MDHEN and CDR2 as SYDVKM. In DNA, the CDR3 is TGTGCCAGCGCCCGGACAGGGGTCGGGGAGCTGTTTTTT. It yields the protein CASARTGVGELFF. Full variable domain (remainder filled in from reference TRBV28 and TRBJ2-2): DVKVTQSSRYLVKRTGEKVFLECVQDMDHENMFWYRQDPGLGLRLIYFSYDVKMKEKGDIPEGYSVSREKKERFSLILESASTNQTSMYLCASARTGVGELFFGEGSRLTVL.

The genes are TRBV4-3 and TRBJ1-4, with D possibly TRBD1 on 6 matching bases. Trimming removed 7 bases at V and 8 bases at J, with 17 bases between. This CDR3 is built from 14 residues. Germline-derived CDR1 and CDR2 are LGHNA and YSLEER. The CDR3 reads CASNRQGWKEKLFF. The CDR3 DNA is TGCGCCAGCAACCGCCAGGGGTGGAAAGAAAAACTGTTTTTT.

V and J are TRBV4-1 and TRBJ2-3; 7 bases align to TRBD2. The germline V gene has CDR1 MGHRA and CDR2 YSYEKL. This CDR3 has 15 amino acids. V was pared by 5 bases and J by 4 bases, with 9 bases of the junction left unmatched. The CDR3 here is CASSGGPGGADTQYF. DNA for the CDR3: TGCGCCAGCAGCGGGGGACCGGGAGGCGCAGATACGCAGTATTTT.

This clone was counted between two and nine times. The chain combines TRBV28 with TRBJ2-7; D is uncertain. The CDR3 sequence is 13 residues long. With 2 bases removed from V and 3 bases from J, the gap between germline ends came to 8 bases. Germline V lookup: CDR1 MDHEN, CDR2 SYDVKM. The CDR3: CASSLAGNYEQYF. In DNA, the CDR3 is TGTGCCAGCAGTTTAGCAGGAAACTACGAGCAGTACTTC. Full variable domain (remainder filled in from reference TRBV28 and TRBJ2-7): DVKVTQSSRYLVKRTGEKVFLECVQDMDHENMFWYRQDPGLGLRLIYFSYDVKMKEKGDIPEGYSVSREKKERFSLILESASTNQTSMYLCASSLAGNYEQYFGPGTRLTVT.

This clone was picked up a small number of times. The chain couples TRBV7-2 to TRBJ1-4; no reliable D call. V was trimmed by 1 base and J by 5 bases, leaving 11 bases between them. The germline gives CDR1 SGHTA, CDR2 FQGNSA. CDR3 length: 15 residues. CDR3 in DNA: TGTGCCAGCAGCTTAGAAGGCAGGCGAAATGAAAAACTGTTTTTT. Its protein product is CASSLEGRRNEKLFF. The entire variable domain, with the rest obtained from reference TRBV7-2 and TRBJ1-4, is as follows: GAGVSQSPSNKVTEKGKDVELRCDPISGHTALYWYRQSLGQGLEFLIYFQGNSAPDKSGLPSDRFSAERTGGSVSTLTIQRTQQEDSAVYLCASSLEGRRNEKLFFGSGTQLSVL.

A word on this clone: At the DNA level, this CDR3 is encoded by other sequences in the same sample as well. The gene calls are TRBV5-1 and TRBJ2-3; 9 bases are shared with TRBD2. The J segment lost 6 bases and the V segment lost 0 bases, leaving 5 bases of the junction unmatched. The CDR3 sequence is 15 residues long. Germline V gene lookup returns CDR1 SGHRS and CDR2 YFSETQ. Here the CDR3 reads CASSLGLAGTDTQYF. The CDR3 DNA is TGCGCCAGCAGCTTGGGCCTAGCGGGGACGGATACGCAGTATTTT.

Only a few counts were recorded for this clone. This chain joins TRBV28 and TRBJ2-1, with 9 bases fitting TRBD1. Per the germline V gene, CDR1 is MDHEN and CDR2 is SYDVKM. This CDR3 contains 14 residues. V gave up 6 bases and J gave up 7 bases; unmatched junction bases: 7. CDR3 region: CASSLLDRGNEQFF. As DNA, the CDR3 is TGTGCCAGCAGCCTCCTGGACAGGGGAAATGAGCAGTTCTTC.

This clone has just a few counts. The rearrangement links TRBV10-3 to TRBJ1-5; D possibly corresponds to TRBD1 (5 bases). The V and J ends lost 3 bases and 6 bases respectively, with 12 bases between them. This CDR3 contains 14 residues. Germline CDR1 and CDR2: ENHRY and SYGVKD. The CDR3 spells CAISEQAGSQPQHF. CDR3 coding DNA: TGTGCCATCAGTGAACAGGCGGGTAGTCAGCCCCAGCATTTT.

The chain joins TRBV9 to TRBJ1-2, with 8 nucleotides matching TRBD1. The CDR3 totals 14 residues. Germline V CDR1 and CDR2: SGDLS, YYNGEE. The V and J ends lost 4 bases and 2 bases, in that order; junction bases with no gene match: 4. CDR3 in amino acids: CASSLQGENYGYTF. The CDR3 DNA follows: TGTGCCAGCAGCCTACAGGGGGAAAACTATGGCTACACCTTC.

The CDR3 protein is CASSLSMNTGELFF. For the CDR3, the DNA is TGTGCCAGCAGCTTATCAATGAACACCGGGGAGCTGTTTTTT. The chain combines TRBV7-2 with TRBJ2-2; D call uncertain. This CDR3 spans 14 amino acids. V was cut by 2 bases and J by 1 base, with 5 bases left in between. The germline V gene encodes CDR1 SGHTA and CDR2 FQGNSA.

The chain links TRBV25-1 to TRBJ2-1; D remains unclear. The CDR3 totals 10 residues. V lost 6 bases, J lost 8 bases, and 5 bases lay in between. Germline V CDR1 and CDR2: MGHDK, SYGVNS. CDR3 region: CASRMDEQFF. Written as DNA, the CDR3 is TGTGCCAGCAGGATGGATGAGCAGTTCTTC.

V gene TRBV4-3 combines with J gene TRBJ1-1; D ambiguous. This CDR3 is built from 15 residues. V lost 0 bases, J lost 0 bases, and 8 bases lay in between. Germline loops: CDR1 LGHNA, CDR2 YSLEER. The CDR3 DNA reads TGCGCCAGCAGCCAAGATCCACGGATGAACACTGAAGCTTTCTTT. This gives the protein CASSQDPRMNTEAFF.

The V gene is TRBV10-3, the J gene TRBJ1-2, with D possibly TRBD1 on 6 matching bases. The CDR3 sequence is 15 residues long. Per the germline V gene, CDR1 is ENHRY and CDR2 is SYGVKD. V was trimmed by 2 bases and J by 4 bases, leaving 14 bases between them. CDR3 sequence: CAISERGDNPYGYTF. DNA for the CDR3: TGTGCCATCAGTGAGAGGGGGGACAACCCCTATGGCTACACCTTC.

The gene calls are TRBV4-3 and TRBJ1-2; D unresolved. Germline V gene lookup returns CDR1 LGHNA and CDR2 YSLEER. CDR3 length: 12 amino acids. Deletions cut 0 bases from V and 4 bases from J, with 3 bases between. The CDR3 loop is CASSQDGYGYTF. The DNA of the CDR3 is TGCGCCAGCAGCCAAGACGGCTATGGCTACACCTTC.

This chain uses TRBV5-1 with TRBJ2-1; no clear D. V lost 0 bases to trimming and J lost 10 bases, with 11 bases between them. From germline, CDR1 is SGHRS and CDR2 YFSETQ. This CDR3 region has 13 residues. The CDR3 reads CASSLAGSGEQFF. Here the CDR3 DNA reads TGCGCCAGCAGCTTGGCCGGCTCCGGGGAGCAGTTCTTC.

V usage is TRBV18 and J usage is TRBJ2-7, with a tentative D call TRBD2 (5 bases). The germline V gene has CDR1 KGHSH and CDR2 LQKENI. CDR3 length equals 15 residues. V lost 3 bases to trimming and J lost 2 bases, with 14 bases between them. The CDR3 DNA follows: TGTGCCAGCTCACCTCCTGGACGGACTGCCTACGAGCAGTACTTC. Protein product: CASSPPGRTAYEQYF.

The chain combines TRBV7-2 with TRBJ2-1; 9 nucleotides agree with TRBD1. The V segment lost 5 bases and the J segment 4 bases; nucleotides outside the gene matches: 6. Per germline, CDR1 SGHTA and CDR2 FQGNSA. This CDR3 is 15 amino acids long. The CDR3 is CASSPDRGRYNEQFF. Here the CDR3 DNA reads TGTGCCAGCAGCCCGGACAGGGGCCGGTACAATGAGCAGTTCTTC. The full variable domain, with the rest looked up from reference TRBV7-2 and TRBJ2-1, is GAGVSQSPSNKVTEKGKDVELRCDPISGHTALYWYRQSLGQGLEFLIYFQGNSAPDKSGLPSDRFSAERTGGSVSTLTIQRTQQEDSAVYLCASSPDRGRYNEQFFGPGTRLTVL.

CDR3 sequence reads: CATWTGVRLEQYF. The CDR3 nucleotides are TGTGCCACCTGGACAGGGGTTCGTCTCGAGCAGTACTTC. The genes are TRBV28 and TRBJ2-7; 9 nucleotides line up with TRBD1. The CDR3 is 13 residues long. Per germline, CDR1 MDHEN and CDR2 SYDVKM. V lost 10 bases to trimming and J lost 6 bases; unmatched junction nucleotides: 10.

This clone was observed a few times. The chain recombines TRBV29-1 with TRBJ2-7, with a possible D match to TRBD1 (5 bases). The CDR3 length is 13 residues. Germline V gene lookup returns CDR1 SQVTM and CDR2 ANQGSEA. Trimming took off 6 bases at V and 1 base at J, with 13 bases between the two ends. The DNA for the CDR3 is TGCAGCGTGCAACCGGACACTTCCTACGAGCAGTACTTC. Translating gives CSVQPDTSYEQYF.

The CDR3 protein is CATSRDRAGAQAFF. The CDR3 bases are TGTGCCACCAGCAGAGATCGAGCGGGAGCTCAAGCTTTCTTT. J is TRBJ1-1 and V is TRBV15; no reliable D call. Looked up from germline, CDR1 is LNHNV and CDR2 is YYDKDF (reference sequence). V lost 0 bases, J lost 9 bases, and 14 bases lay in between. The CDR3 is made up of 14 amino acids.

V and J are TRBV7-2 and TRBJ1-1; D gene uncertain. The V end lost 5 bases, the J end lost 2 bases, and 15 bases lay between the germline ends. The CDR3 is 15 residues long. Germline V gene sequence: CDR1 SGHTA, CDR2 FQGNSA. This CDR3 reads CASSKTPTQNTEAFF. CDR3 bases: TGTGCCAGCAGCAAAACACCGACACAAAACACTGAAGCTTTCTTT.

This clone was detected only a few times. J is TRBJ2-7 and V is TRBV6-5; 11 bases fit TRBD1. CDR1 is MNHEY and CDR2 is SVGAGI in the germline V gene. After removal of 7 bases from V and 5 bases from J, the junction contained 7 bases not matched to a gene. This CDR3 is built from 14 residues. The CDR3 bases are TGTGCCAGCACCTTGGACAGGGGGCGGGACGAGCAGTACTTC. This gives the protein CASTLDRGRDEQYF.